This entry is about one T cell receptor (beta chain). The antigen is not known. These data originate in a study of Ad26.COV2.S vaccination and SARS-CoV-2 variants. As for the study in general: The study gave Ad26.COV2.S intramuscularly, once or twice 56 days apart.

Sample treatment: 15 to 20 received Ad26.COV2.S at low or high dose, single or two shots; several received placebo; per-sample allocation not given. Sample collection was performed on day 63 after the first vaccine or placebo injection. Donor was an adult aged 18-55 years in Boston. An Ad26 vector carrying the Wuhan-strain SARS-CoV-2 spike served as the vaccine. Findings and limits, study-wide: Substantial response breadth was reportedly seen for spike-specific CD8+ and CD4+ T cells after vaccination.

The CDR3 is made up of 13 amino acids. Germline V gives CDR1 MNHEY, CDR2 SVGAGI. Trimming pared 10 bases from V and 2 bases from J, leaving 14 bases between. TCRdb's copy holds only in-frame clones and misses some; the assay was immunoSEQ multiplex PCR. The table records 400,000 to 450,000 clones, approximately 92% of them present only once. The chain joins TRBV6-5 to TRBJ2-5, with D perhaps matching TRBD2 (6 bases). The clonotype comes from a person between 18 and 65 years old who received the Ad26.COV2.S COVID-19 vaccine or a placebo. The specimen was peripheral blood, collected in a trial of Ad26.COV2.S vaccine versus placebo. The CDR3: CAIRVEGQETQYF. CDR3 in DNA: TGTGCCATTAGGGTGGAGGGGCAAGAGACCCAGTACTTC.